Sequencing of this T cell receptor beta chain was carried out in a study of blood T cell repertoires in COVID-19. In the original processing: Cell counts per sample came from amplifying reference gene primers. Data came from immunoSEQ multiplex PCR; TCRdb stores just in-frame clones and leaves some out. V and J calls and clone size follow that table, whereas D and trimming were derived from the DNA. The repertoire consists of over 150,000 clones, with around nine tenths occurring once and the leading ten covering roughly a sixth. CDR1 SGHTA and CDR2 FQGTGA come from the germline V gene. V was shortened by 2 bases and J by 6 bases, with 8 bases between the two germline ends. CDR3 size: 13 residues.

The clonotype was recovered from a man in his fifties with COVID-19, enrolled during active disease. The sequenced material came from peripheral blood. J is TRBJ2-1 and V is TRBV7-3; D gene unclear. As DNA, the CDR3 is TGTGCCAGCAGCTTATTGTACGGCAATGAGCAGTTCTTC. This codes for CASSLLYGNEQFF.